This T cell receptor (beta chain) was identified in a study of shared clonotypes between healthy human individuals. Naive CD8 cells comprised CD45RO-negative, CCR7-positively selected cells, excluding terminally differentiated effector memory CD45RA+ cells. Losses at the gene ends were 5 bases for V and 6 bases for J; bases not matched to a gene: 6. The CDR3 runs to 15 residues. Per germline, CDR1 SEHNR and CDR2 FQNEAQ (reference sequence). The repertoire was sequenced with immunoSEQ multiplex PCR; TCRdb's copy has only in-frame clones and lacks some. The top ten clones hold about 1.5% of a sample with about 2,100,000 clones, 93% of them seen once.

The TCR comes from a man aged 18 to 30 in good health. Some clones in this sample may be carry-over from other donors' samples. This rearrangement joins TRBV7-9 to TRBJ2-1; 11 nucleotides match TRBD2. Sequencing was done on a sample of naive CD8+ T cells from PBMCs. CDR3 sequence reads: CASSTRLAGLNEQFF. CDR3 nucleotide sequence: TGTGCCAGCAGCACGCGACTAGCGGGACTCAATGAGCAGTTCTTC.